The 4 T cell receptor beta chains below all came from one sample that was sequenced in a study of T cell responses to AZD1222 COVID-19 vaccine. Libraries were prepared by immunoSEQ multiplex PCR; TCRdb keeps only in-frame clonotypes and omits some of them. The repertoire includes 70,000 to 80,000 clones, 75% to 90% of them detected once, and about 2.7% sits in the top ten. The specimen comprised peripheral blood, sampled on day 0 of AZD1222 vaccination. The source is an adult in good health.

The chain joins TRBV28 to TRBJ1-2; 8 bases match TRBD1. Germline CDR1 MDHEN, CDR2 SYDVKM. Trimming removed 11 bases from V and 4 bases from J; junction bases left unmatched: 9. The CDR3 consists of 13 residues. CDR3 coding DNA: TGTGCCTCCAAAGGAACAGGGGGCTATGGCTACACCTTC. Its translation is CASKGTGGYGYTF.

Here the CDR3 reads CASSPTSGGAAETQYF. The CDR3 bases are TGTGCCAGCTCGCCTACTAGCGGGGGGGCCGCAGAGACCCAGTACTTC. This chain links TRBV18 with TRBJ2-5; 13 positions agree with TRBD2. This CDR3 is built from 16 residues. Germline V gene lookup returns CDR1 KGHSH and CDR2 LQKENI. Trimming at V came to 6 bases and at J to 4 bases, leaving 8 bases not matched to a gene. Full variable domain (outside the CDR3, taken from reference TRBV18 and TRBJ2-5): NAGVMQNPRHLVRRRGQEARLRCSPMKGHSHVYWYRQLPEEGLKFMVYLQKENIIDESGMPKERFSAEFPKEGPSILRIQQVVRGDSAAYFCASSPTSGGAAETQYFGPGTRLLVL.

The chain has TRBV19 and TRBJ1-4; the D gene is possibly TRBD1 (5 bases). Trimming took 3 bases from V and 8 from J, leaving 13 bases between them. The CDR3 consists of 14 residues. Germline V gives CDR1 LNHDA, CDR2 SQIVND (reference sequence). CDR3 region: CASSMGREREKLFF. In DNA form, the CDR3 reads TGTGCCAGTAGTATGGGCAGGGAAAGAGAAAAACTGTTTTTT.

This chain uses TRBV28 with TRBJ1-2; D not certain. Between the trimmed V and J ends, which lost 5 bases and 3 bases, there was a span of 16 bases. This CDR3 has 15 amino acids. The germline V gene encodes CDR1 MDHEN and CDR2 SYDVKM. CDR3 loop: CASSPPSELDYGYTF. The CDR3 nucleotides are TGTGCCAGCAGTCCCCCCTCGGAGTTGGACTATGGCTACACCTTC.